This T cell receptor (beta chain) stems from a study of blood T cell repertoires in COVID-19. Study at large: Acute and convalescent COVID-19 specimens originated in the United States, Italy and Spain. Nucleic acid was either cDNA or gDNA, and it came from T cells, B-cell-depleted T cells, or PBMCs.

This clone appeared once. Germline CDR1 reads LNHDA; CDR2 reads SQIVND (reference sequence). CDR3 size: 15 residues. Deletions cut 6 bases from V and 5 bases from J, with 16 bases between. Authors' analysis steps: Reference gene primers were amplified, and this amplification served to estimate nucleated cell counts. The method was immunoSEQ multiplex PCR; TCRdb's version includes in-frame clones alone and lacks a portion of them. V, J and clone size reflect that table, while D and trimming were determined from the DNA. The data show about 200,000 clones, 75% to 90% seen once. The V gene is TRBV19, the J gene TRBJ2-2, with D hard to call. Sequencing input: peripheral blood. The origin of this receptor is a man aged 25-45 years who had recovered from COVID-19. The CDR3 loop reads CASSPRLRGTGELFF. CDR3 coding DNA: TGTGCCAGTAGCCCCCGTTTGCGAGGTACCGGGGAGCTGTTTTTT.